A selection of T cell receptor beta chains follows, all from one sample in a study of T cell responses to AZD1222 COVID-19 vaccine. The assay was immunoSEQ multiplex PCR, and TCRdb's table has in-frame clones only and misses some. This table has 85,000 to 130,000 clones, about 93% appearing once. The sample here was peripheral blood, taken on day 0 of AZD1222 vaccination. The receptors come from an adult in good health. Each CDR3 is given with its conserved first and last residue. D genes are given only for firm matches. Some rows have no size entry. The others give once, few or many, or a class for an expanded clone.

TRBV2,TRBD1,TRBJ1-2,.,TGTGCCAGCAGTGGATTCGAGGGGGCGATTAGTTATGGCTACACCTTC,CASSGFEGAISYGYTF
TRBV30,TRBD2,TRBJ2-2,.,TGTGCCTGGGAGGTCGACGCTAGCGGGAGCCCCGGGGAGCTGTTTTTT,CAWEVDASGSPGELFF
TRBV5-6,TRBD1,TRBJ1-2,.,TGTGCCAGCAGGGTTAAAGGGGGCAACTATGGCTACACCTTC,CASRVKGGNYGYTF
TRBV7-9,TRBD1,TRBJ2-7,.,TGTGCCAGCAGCTTGAACGACAGGGGCATAGGCGAGCAGTACTTC,CASSLNDRGIGEQYF
TRBV5-1,.,TRBJ2-7,.,TGCGCCAGCAGCTGGGGGTCAGGCTCCTACGAGCAGTACTTC,CASSWGSGSYEQYF
TRBV27,.,TRBJ1-2,.,TGTGCCAGCAGCCCTTTGCTTGGGTATGGCTACACCTTC,CASSPLLGYGYTF
TRBV6-5,TRBD2,TRBJ2-7,.,TGTGCCAGCAGCCGACTAGCGGGAGCCTACGAGCAGTACTTC,CASSRLAGAYEQYF
TRBV7-3,TRBD2,TRBJ2-7,.,TGTGCCAGCAGCTTAGGACTAGCGGGCTCCTACGAGCAGTACTTC,CASSLGLAGSYEQYF
TRBV23-1,TRBD2,TRBJ2-7,.,TGCGCCAGCAGTCAAACCTCAAGCGGGAGGTCTAACACCTATACCTACGAGCAGTACTTC,CASSQTSSGRSNTYTYEQYF
TRBV19,.,TRBJ1-5,.,TGTGCCAGTACCCCAGAGATAGGTTTGAGCAATCAGCCCCAGCATTTT,CASTPEIGLSNQPQHF
TRBV2,TRBD1,TRBJ1-2,.,TGTGCCAGCAGTGGGGCCGGGACAGGGCCCCACTATGGCTACACCTTC,CASSGAGTGPHYGYTF
TRBV10-1,.,TRBJ1-1,.,TGCGCCAGCAGTGCTAACCGGGCCCGGGGAAGAAACACTGAAGCTTTCTTT,CASSANRARGRNTEAFF
TRBV30,TRBD1,TRBJ1-3,.,TGTGCCTGGACCACAGGGGGCGCTTCTGGAAACACCATATATTTT,CAWTTGGASGNTIYF
TRBV5-4,TRBD2,TRBJ2-1,.,TGTGCCAGCAATAGCGGGCCGTACAATGAGCAGTTCTTC,CASNSGPYNEQFF
TRBV19,.,TRBJ2-1,.,TGTGCCAGTAGTATGTGGCGCCCGGCAGGGAGCAGGAATGAGCAGTTCTTC,CASSMWRPAGSRNEQFF
TRBV5-1,.,TRBJ1-2,.,TGCGCCAGCAGCTCCACGGGGGCAGGCTATGGCTACACCTTC,CASSSTGAGYGYTF
TRBV3-1/TRBV3-2,.,TRBJ1-6,.,TGTGCCAGCAGCCAAGCCGGTAATTCACCCCTCCACTTT,CASSQAGNSPLHF
TRBV5-4,.,TRBJ1-1,.,TGTGCCAGCAGCTTCGGCCGGGACACTGAAGCTTTCTTT,CASSFGRDTEAFF
TRBV30,.,TRBJ1-1,.,TGTGCCTGGGGCCCCAAGGACACTGAAGCTTTCTTT,CAWGPKDTEAFF
TRBV10-3,.,TRBJ1-4,.,TGTGCCAGCTCGGGAGCAACTAATGAAAAACTGTTTTTT,CASSGATNEKLFF
TRBV5-1,.,TRBJ1-4,.,TGCGCCAGCAGGGAGGTAGGGAATGAAAAACTGTTTTTT,CASREVGNEKLFF
TRBV28,.,TRBJ2-1,.,TGTGCCAGCAGCGCGCTCCCTCTAAGAAATGAGCAGTTCTTC,CASSALPLRNEQFF
TRBV2,TRBD2,TRBJ2-3,.,TGTGCCAGCAGTGCAGGAGCGGGAGCGGTCACAGATACGCAGTATTTT,CASSAGAGAVTDTQYF
TRBV7-9,.,TRBJ1-2,.,TGTGCCAGCAGCTTAGTGCAGGGTTCTATAAACTATGGCTACACCTTC,CASSLVQGSINYGYTF
TRBV27,.,TRBJ2-7,.,TGTGCCACCAAGTCCCGGGAAGGGGCGGGCGAGCAGTACTTC,CATKSREGAGEQYF
TRBV6-1,.,TRBJ2-3,.,TGTGCCAGCGTCAGGGGGGGAACAGATACGCAGTATTTT,CASVRGGTDTQYF
TRBV2,TRBD1,TRBJ1-2,.,TGTGCCAGCAGTTCGACCCGGGACAGGGTTCCCGGCTACACCTTC,CASSSTRDRVPGYTF
TRBV14,TRBD1,TRBJ1-1,.,TGTGCCAGCAGCCAAGGACAGGGTTGGGGAAACACTGAAGCTTTCTTT,CASSQGQGWGNTEAFF
TRBV10-3,TRBD2,TRBJ2-1,once,TGTGCCATCAGTGAGCGGGAGGATGAGCAGTTCTTC,CAISEREDEQFF
TRBV6-5,.,TRBJ2-2,once,TGTGCCAGCAGCTATACGACAGCGGGTGCCGGGGAGCTGTTTTTT,CASSYTTAGAGELFF
TRBV19,TRBD1,TRBJ2-7,.,TGTGCCAGTAGTCCGGGACAGGGGGTAGAGCAGTACTTC,CASSPGQGVEQYF
TRBV7-2,.,TRBJ2-5,.,TGTGCCAGCACCCTCGGCGGTGGGTTCCAAGAGACCCAGTACTTC,CASTLGGGFQETQYF